The T cell receptor beta chain under discussion was sequenced for a study of PD-1 blockade in mismatch repair-deficient tumors (dated by TCRdb to about 2017). About the investigation overall: Between late 2013 and late 2016, approximately 90 consecutive patients with approximately 12 mismatch repair-deficient cancer types, all previously treated and progressing, were enrolled in the trial. Deep sequencing of TCR CDR3 regions was used to track tumor-associated T cell clones in peripheral blood of patients responding to PD-1 blockade. The research as a whole found: Tumor-resident clones, often undetectable in blood before treatment, expanded rapidly after pembrolizumab and then contracted, generally before radiologic responses.

This clone was seen more than once but under ten times. Its antigen remains undetermined. Base-call qualities are not available, and no considerably larger clone is one nucleotide away. This specimen includes other DNA sequences encoding the same CDR3. For each enrolled patient, mismatch repair deficiency was established using either polymerase chain reaction or immunohistochemistry. TCR sequencing was carried out for three patients who responded to pembrolizumab therapy. In the phase II trial, pembrolizumab PD-1 blockade was tested prospectively in advanced mismatch repair-deficient cancers, no matter which tissue of origin the cancers came from. Peripheral blood T cell samples were gathered serially, both before PD-1 blockade started and at multiple time points afterward. The timing of each blood sample was reported as weeks after the first dose of pembrolizumab. The library was produced with the immunoSEQ multiplex PCR assay. TCRdb obtained this table from immuneACCESS and retained in-frame rearrangements with V and J assigned. These tables miss some clones; where compared with another copy, unresolved V genes account for less than half of the shortfall, and the remainder is unexplained. Present in this sample are more than 40,000 clones, over 70% of which were seen just once. The ten largest clones add up to around 8.1% of the sample.

Taken from cysteine to phenylalanine, the CDR3 has 16 residues. Kept here is only the CDR3 DNA, which spans 48 bases and is read in frame from base 1. The germline V and J ends show losses of 0 bases and 4 bases respectively, and no gene match explains 8 bases of the junction. The CDR1 and CDR2 encoded by the germline V gene are MNHNS and SASEGT. This specimen was peripheral blood, taken 20 weeks after starting pembrolizumab. The sequence came from an adult with mismatch repair-deficient cancer. The rearrangement combines TRBV6-1 with TRBJ2-7; 8 bases in the junction line up with TRBD2. The CDR3 loop reads CASSEALAGGSYEQYF. The sequenced DNA: TGTGCCAGCAGTGAAGCTCTCGCGGGAGGTTCTTACGAGCAGTACTTC.